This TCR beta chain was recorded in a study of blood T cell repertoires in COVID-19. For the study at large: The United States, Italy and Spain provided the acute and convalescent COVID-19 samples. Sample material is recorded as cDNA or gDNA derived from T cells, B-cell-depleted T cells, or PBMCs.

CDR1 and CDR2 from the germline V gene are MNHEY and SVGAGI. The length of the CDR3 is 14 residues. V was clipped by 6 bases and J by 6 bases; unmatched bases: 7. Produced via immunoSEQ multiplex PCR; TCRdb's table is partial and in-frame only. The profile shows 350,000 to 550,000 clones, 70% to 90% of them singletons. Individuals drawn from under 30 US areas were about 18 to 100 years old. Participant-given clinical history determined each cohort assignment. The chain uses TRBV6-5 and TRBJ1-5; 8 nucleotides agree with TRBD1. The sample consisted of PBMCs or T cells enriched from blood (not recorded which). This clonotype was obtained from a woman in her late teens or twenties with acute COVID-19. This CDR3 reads CASRPPGGGQPQHF. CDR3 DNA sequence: TGTGCCAGCAGACCCCCAGGGGGCGGTCAGCCCCAGCATTTT.